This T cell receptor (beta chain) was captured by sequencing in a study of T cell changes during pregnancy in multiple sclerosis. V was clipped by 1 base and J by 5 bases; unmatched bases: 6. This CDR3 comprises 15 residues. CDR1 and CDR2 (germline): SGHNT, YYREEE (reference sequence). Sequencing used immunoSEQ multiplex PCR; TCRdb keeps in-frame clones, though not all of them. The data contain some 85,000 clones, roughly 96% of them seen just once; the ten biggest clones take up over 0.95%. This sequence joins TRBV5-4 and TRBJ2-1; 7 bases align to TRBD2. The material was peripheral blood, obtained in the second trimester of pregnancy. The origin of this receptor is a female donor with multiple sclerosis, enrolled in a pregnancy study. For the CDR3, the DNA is TGTGCCAGCAGCTTGCGGCGGGAGCTACACAATGAGCAGTTCTTC. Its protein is CASSLRRELHNEQFF.